This T cell receptor beta chain emerged from a study of blood T cell repertoires in COVID-19. Study context: From the United States, Italy and Spain came samples of acute and convalescent COVID-19. T cells, B-cell-depleted T cells, or PBMCs provided the cDNA or gDNA that served as material.

Authors' data handling: Estimation of nucleated cell counts relied on the amplification of reference gene primers. Assay: immunoSEQ multiplex PCR; the TCRdb copy retains only in-frame clones and omits some. Clone size and the V and J calls come from that table; the DNA yielded D and trimming. The data show about 380,000 clones, roughly 90% seen once. The sequenced sample consisted of peripheral blood. The sequence was collected from a man aged 35 to 55 with acute or convalescent COVID-19.

This CDR3 reads CASSSPGSGNTIYF. In DNA form, the CDR3 reads TGTGCCAGCAGCTCCCCGGGGTCTGGAAACACCATATATTTT. The chain uses TRBV5-6 and TRBJ1-3; D unclear. CDR1 and CDR2 (germline): SGHDT, YYEEEE. Trimming removed 3 bases from V and 1 base from J, with 8 bases in between. The CDR3 is 14 amino acids. Filled out from reference TRBV5-6 and TRBJ1-3, the complete variable domain reads DAGVTQSPTHLIKTRGQQVTLRCSPKSGHDTVSWYQQALGQGPQFIFQYYEEEERQRGNFPDRFSGHQFPNYSSELNVNALLLGDSALYLCASSSPGSGNTIYFGEGSWLTVV.